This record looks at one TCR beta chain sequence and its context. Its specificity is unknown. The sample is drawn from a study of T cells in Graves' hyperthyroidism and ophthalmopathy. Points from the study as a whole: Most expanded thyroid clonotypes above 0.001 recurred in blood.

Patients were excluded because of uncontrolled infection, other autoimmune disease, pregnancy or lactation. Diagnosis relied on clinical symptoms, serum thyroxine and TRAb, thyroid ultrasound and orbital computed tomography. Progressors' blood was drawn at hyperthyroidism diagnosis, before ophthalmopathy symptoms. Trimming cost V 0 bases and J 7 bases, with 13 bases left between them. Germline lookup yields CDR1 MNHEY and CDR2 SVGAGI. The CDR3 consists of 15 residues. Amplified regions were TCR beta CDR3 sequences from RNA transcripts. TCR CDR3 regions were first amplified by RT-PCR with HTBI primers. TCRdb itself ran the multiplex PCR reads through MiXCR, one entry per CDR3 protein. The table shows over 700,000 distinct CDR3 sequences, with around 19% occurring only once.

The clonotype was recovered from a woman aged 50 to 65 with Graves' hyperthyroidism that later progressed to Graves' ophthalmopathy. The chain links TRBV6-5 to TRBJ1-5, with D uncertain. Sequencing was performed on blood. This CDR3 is CASSYSDGWSQPQHF. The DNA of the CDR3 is TGTGCCAGCAGTTACTCGGACGGGTGGAGCCAGCCCCAGCATTTT.